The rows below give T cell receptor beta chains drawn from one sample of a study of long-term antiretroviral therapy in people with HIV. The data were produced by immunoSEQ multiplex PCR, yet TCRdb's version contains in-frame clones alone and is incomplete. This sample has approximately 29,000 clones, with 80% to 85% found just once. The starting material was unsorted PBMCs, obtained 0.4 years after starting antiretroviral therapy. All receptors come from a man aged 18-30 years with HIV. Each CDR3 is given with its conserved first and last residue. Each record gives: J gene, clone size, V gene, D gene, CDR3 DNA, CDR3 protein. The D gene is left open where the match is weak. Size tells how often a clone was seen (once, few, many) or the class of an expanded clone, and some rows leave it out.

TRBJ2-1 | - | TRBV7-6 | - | TGTGCCAGCAGCGCACAGAGAGGAGCCAATGAGCAGTTCTTC | CASSAQRGANEQFF
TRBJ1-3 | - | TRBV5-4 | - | TGTGCCAGCAGCCATACAGGGTTATCTGGAAACACCATATATTTT | CASSHTGLSGNTIYF
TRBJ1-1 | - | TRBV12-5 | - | TGTGCTAGTGGTTTGACAGGGAACACTGAAGCTTTCTTT | CASGLTGNTEAFF
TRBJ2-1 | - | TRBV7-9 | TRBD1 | TGTGCCAGCAGCTTAGGACAGGGGCTGCACAATGAGCAGTTCTTC | CASSLGQGLHNEQFF
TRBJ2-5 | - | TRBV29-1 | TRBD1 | TGCAGCGGGCGGGACAGGGACGAAGAGACCCAGTACTTC | CSGRDRDEETQYF
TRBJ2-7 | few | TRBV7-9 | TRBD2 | TGTGCCAGCAGCCCGATTCGCGGGAGGGAAATCTACGAGCAGTACTTC | CASSPIRGREIYEQYF
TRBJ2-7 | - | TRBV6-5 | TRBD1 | TGTGCCAGCAGTGAGACAGGGGGCAGAAACGAGCAGTACTTC | CASSETGGRNEQYF
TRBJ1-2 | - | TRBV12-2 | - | TGTGCAAGTCGCTTAAGGATGGGATTCAACCCCTACACCTTC | CASRLRMGFNPYTF
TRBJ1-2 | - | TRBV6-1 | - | TGTGCCAGCAGTGATTCGGGGGCGAGGGATGGCTACACCTTC | CASSDSGARDGYTF
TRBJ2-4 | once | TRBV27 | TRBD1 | TGTGCCAGCAGTTTATCGACAGGGCTAGCCAAAAACATTCAGTACTTC | CASSLSTGLAKNIQYF
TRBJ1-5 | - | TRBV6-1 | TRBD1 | TGTGCCAGCAGTGAAAGAAGGGGGACAGTAAGCCGCAATCAGCCCCAGCATTTT | CASSERRGTVSRNQPQHF
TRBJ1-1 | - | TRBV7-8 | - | TGTGCCAGCAGCCCCACCGGGACTTACACTGAAGCTTTCTTT | CASSPTGTYTEAFF
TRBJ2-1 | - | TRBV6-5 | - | TGTGCCAGCAACACGGGGAGCTCCTACAATGAGCAGTTCTTC | CASNTGSSYNEQFF